This T cell receptor (beta chain) appears in the sequencing data of a study of shared clonotypes between healthy human individuals. In the study overall: A couple of women and three men aged 18 to 49 served as donors. Researchers assigned three CD4 naive, three CD4 memory, two CD8 naive and one CD8 memory plate to each donor.

This clone came up once. The target antigen is unknown. Produced via immunoSEQ multiplex PCR; TCRdb's table is partial and in-frame only. The table has 1,400,000 or so clones, less than 99% seen once. The CDR3 is 16 amino acids. Germline V gene lookup returns CDR1 SEHNR and CDR2 FQNEAQ (reference sequence). V was clipped by 5 bases and J by 4 bases; unmatched bases: 12. Study findings and constraints: The expectation was that sequencing depth would affect clonotype sharing among donors. When naive CD4 clonotypes were compared across several donors, about 4.8% were shared.

This sequence originates from a man aged 30-40 years in good health. Sequenced sample: naive CD4+ T cells sorted from blood. As to subset: CD45RA+ positively selected. The genes are TRBV7-9 and TRBJ2-7; the match to TRBD1 covers 9 bases. The CDR3 is CASSNRLDRGLYEQYF. CDR3 DNA: TGTGCCAGCAGCAACCGGCTGGACAGGGGTCTGTACGAGCAGTACTTC. Drawing the rest from reference TRBV7-9 and TRBJ2-7, the complete variable domain is DTGVSQNPRHKITKRGQNVTFRCDPISEHNRLYWYRQTLGQGPEFLTYFQNEAQLEKSRLLSDRFSAERPKGSFSTLEIQRTEQGDSAMYLCASSNRLDRGLYEQYFGPGTRLTVT.